The clone carrying this TCR beta chain occurred many times. The V and J ends lost 5 bases and 3 bases, in that order; junction bases with no gene match: 9. CDR1 is MNHGY, CDR2 SAAAGT, per germline. This CDR3 spans 16 amino acids. The treatment: randomized to nivolumab then ipilimumab (arm A) or the reverse (arm B). The protocol was immunoSEQ multiplex PCR, while the TCRdb copy is restricted to in-frame clones and leaves out a portion. The sample lists some 22,000 clones; around 25% were seen once. This entry comes from a study of sequential checkpoint blockade in melanoma. Study context: Each arm's sequence ended with maintenance nivolumab. After nivolumab or ipilimumab alone, roughly 20 patients had week-13 rebiopsies.

The rearrangement uses TRBV6-8 and TRBJ1-5, with 8 nucleotides matching TRBD1. Sequenced material: tumor tissue (inferred from file names), taken from a patient given nivolumab and ipilimumab in sequence. This sequence was found in a human donor with melanoma. The CDR3 sequence is CASSQGALNYNQPQHF. The CDR3 DNA is TGTGCCAGCAGTCAGGGGGCGCTCAATTACAATCAGCCCCAGCATTTT.